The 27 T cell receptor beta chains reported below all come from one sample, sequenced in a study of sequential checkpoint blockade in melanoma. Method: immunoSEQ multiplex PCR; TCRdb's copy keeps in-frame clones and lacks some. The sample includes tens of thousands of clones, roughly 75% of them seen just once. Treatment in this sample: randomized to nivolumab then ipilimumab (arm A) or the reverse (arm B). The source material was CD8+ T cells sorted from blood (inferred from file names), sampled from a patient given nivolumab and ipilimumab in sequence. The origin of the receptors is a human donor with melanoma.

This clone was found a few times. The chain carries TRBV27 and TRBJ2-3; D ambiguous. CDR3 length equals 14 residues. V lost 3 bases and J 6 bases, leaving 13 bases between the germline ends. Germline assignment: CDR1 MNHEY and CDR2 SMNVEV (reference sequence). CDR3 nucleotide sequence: TGTGCCAGCAGTTTCGCCTACCCCTCGGATACGCAGTATTTT. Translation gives CASSFAYPSDTQYF.

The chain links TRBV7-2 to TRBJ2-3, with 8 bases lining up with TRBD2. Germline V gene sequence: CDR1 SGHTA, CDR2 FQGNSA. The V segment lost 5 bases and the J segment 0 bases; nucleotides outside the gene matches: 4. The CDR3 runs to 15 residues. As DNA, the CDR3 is TGTGCCAGCAGCCCCGGGGGGGCTAGCACAGATACGCAGTATTTT. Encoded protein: CASSPGGASTDTQYF.

The CDR3 DNA sequence: TGTGCCAGCAGTTCTACAGGGGTCGGCGGCTACACCTTC. Amino acid sequence: CASSSTGVGGYTF. This chain uses TRBV6-5 with TRBJ1-2, with 7 bases identical to TRBD1. Trimming took 4 bases from V and 8 from J; bases not matched to a gene: 7. This CDR3 region has 13 residues. Germline V lookup: CDR1 MNHEY, CDR2 SVGAGI.

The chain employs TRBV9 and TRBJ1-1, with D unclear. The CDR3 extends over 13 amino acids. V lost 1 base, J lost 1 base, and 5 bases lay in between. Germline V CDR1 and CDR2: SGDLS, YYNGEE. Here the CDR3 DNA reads TGTGCCAGCAGCGTATCCCAGAACACTGAAGCTTTCTTT. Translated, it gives CASSVSQNTEAFF.

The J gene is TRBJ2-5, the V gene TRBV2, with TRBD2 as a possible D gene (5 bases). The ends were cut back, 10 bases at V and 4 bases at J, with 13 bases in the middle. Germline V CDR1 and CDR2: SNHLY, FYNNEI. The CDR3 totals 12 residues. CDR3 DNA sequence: TGTGCCACCCTTGATGAGGGAGAGACCCAGTACTTC. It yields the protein CATLDEGETQYF.

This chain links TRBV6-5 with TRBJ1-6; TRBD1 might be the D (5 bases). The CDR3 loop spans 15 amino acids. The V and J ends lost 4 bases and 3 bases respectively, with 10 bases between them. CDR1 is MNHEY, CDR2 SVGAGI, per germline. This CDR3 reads CASSSPGGYNSPLHF. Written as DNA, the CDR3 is TGTGCCAGCAGTTCCCCCGGGGGCTATAATTCACCCCTCCACTTT.

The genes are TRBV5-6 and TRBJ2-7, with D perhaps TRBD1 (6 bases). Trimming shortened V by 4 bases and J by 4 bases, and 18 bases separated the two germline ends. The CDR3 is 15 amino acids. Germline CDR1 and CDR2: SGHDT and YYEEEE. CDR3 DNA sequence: TGTGCCAGCAGCCCCGGACAGCGAAAACCTTACGAGCAGTACTTC. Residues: CASSPGQRKPYEQYF.

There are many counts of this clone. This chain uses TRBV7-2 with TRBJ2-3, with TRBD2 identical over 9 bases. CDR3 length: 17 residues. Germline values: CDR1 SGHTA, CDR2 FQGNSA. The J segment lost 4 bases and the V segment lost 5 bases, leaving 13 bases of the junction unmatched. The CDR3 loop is CASSQERGGGASDTQYF. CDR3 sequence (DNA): TGTGCCAGCAGCCAAGAGAGGGGCGGGGGGGCCTCAGATACGCAGTATTTT.

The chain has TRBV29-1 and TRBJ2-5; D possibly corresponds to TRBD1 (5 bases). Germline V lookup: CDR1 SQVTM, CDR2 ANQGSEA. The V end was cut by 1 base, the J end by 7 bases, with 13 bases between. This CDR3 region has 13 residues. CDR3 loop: CSVEGVKGPTQYF. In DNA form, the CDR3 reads TGCAGCGTTGAAGGTGTAAAGGGGCCGACCCAGTACTTC.

For the CDR3, the DNA is TGTGCCAGCAGAAACCGCCAGGGTTCTAACTATGGCTACACCTTC. As protein: CASRNRQGSNYGYTF. The genes are TRBV5-4 and TRBJ1-2, with D possibly TRBD1 on 5 matching bases. Germline CDR1 reads SGHNT; CDR2 reads YYREEE (reference sequence). The CDR3 is 15 amino acids. The V and J ends lost 5 bases and 0 bases respectively, with 14 bases between them.

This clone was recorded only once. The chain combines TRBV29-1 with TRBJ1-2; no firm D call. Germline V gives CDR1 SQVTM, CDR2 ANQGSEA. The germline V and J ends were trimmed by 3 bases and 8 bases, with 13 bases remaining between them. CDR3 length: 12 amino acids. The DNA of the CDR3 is TGCAGCGTTGATCCGGGGTCCCGGGGCTACACCTTC. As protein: CSVDPGSRGYTF.

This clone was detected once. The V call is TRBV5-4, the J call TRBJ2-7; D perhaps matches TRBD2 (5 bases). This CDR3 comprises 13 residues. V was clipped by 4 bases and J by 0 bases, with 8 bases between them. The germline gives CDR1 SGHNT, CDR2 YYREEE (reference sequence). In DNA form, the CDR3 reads TGTGCCAGCAGCCCGGGGAACTCCTACGAGCAGTACTTC. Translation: CASSPGNSYEQYF.

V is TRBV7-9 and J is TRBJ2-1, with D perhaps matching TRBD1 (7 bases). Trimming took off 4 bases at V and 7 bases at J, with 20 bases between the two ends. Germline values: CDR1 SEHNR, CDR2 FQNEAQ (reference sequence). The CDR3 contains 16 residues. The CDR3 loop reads CASSSQGGGTRNEQFF. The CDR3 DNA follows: TGTGCCAGCAGCTCGCAGGGGGGTGGGACACGGAATGAGCAGTTCTTC.

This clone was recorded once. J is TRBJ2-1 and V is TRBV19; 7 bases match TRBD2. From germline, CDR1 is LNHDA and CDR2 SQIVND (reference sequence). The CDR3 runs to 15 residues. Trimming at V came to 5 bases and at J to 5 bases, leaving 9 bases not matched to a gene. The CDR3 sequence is CASSWTVGGDNEQFF. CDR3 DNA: TGTGCCAGTAGTTGGACCGTGGGGGGGGACAATGAGCAGTTCTTC.

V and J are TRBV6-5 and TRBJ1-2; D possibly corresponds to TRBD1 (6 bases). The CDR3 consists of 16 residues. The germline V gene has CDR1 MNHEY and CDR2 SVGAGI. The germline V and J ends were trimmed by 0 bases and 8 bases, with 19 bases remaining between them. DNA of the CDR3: TGTGCCAGCAGTTACTCGAGCTCGGGGGGCGCATTCGGCTACACCTTC. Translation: CASSYSSSGGAFGYTF.

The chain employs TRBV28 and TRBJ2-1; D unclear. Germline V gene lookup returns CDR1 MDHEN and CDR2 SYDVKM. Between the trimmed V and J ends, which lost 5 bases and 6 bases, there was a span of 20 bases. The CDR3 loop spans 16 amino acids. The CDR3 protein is CASSPLGEERINEQFF. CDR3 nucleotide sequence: TGTGCCAGCAGTCCCCTCGGTGAGGAGAGGATCAATGAGCAGTTCTTC.

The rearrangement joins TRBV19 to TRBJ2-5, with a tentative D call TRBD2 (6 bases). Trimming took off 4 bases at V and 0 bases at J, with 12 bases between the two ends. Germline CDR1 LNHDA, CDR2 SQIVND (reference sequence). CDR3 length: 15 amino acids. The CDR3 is CASSNFRDYQETQYF. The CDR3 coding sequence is TGTGCCAGTAGTAATTTCCGGGACTACCAAGAGACCCAGTACTTC.

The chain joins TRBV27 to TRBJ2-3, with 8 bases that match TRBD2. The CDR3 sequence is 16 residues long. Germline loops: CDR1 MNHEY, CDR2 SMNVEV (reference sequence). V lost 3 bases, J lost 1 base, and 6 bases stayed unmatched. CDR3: CASSFFGGGGTDTQYF. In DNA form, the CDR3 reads TGTGCCAGCAGTTTTTTCGGGGGGGGCGGCACAGATACGCAGTATTTT.

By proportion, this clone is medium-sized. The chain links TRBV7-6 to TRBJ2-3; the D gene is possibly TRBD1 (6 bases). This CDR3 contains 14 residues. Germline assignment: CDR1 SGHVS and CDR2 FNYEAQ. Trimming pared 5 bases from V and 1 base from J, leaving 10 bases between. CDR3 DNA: TGTGCCAGCAGCCGGACAGTGGGCACAGATACGCAGTATTTT. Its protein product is CASSRTVGTDTQYF.

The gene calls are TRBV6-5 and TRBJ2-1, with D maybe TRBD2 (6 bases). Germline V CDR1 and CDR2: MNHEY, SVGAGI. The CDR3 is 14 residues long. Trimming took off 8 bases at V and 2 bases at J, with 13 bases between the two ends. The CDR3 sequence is CASGRDWPYNEQFF. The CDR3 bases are TGTGCCAGCGGCCGGGACTGGCCCTACAATGAGCAGTTCTTC.

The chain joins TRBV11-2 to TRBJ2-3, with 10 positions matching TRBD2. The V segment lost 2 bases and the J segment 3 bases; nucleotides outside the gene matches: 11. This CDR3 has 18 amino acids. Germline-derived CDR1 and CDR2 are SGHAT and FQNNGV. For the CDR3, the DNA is TGTGCCAGCAGCTTAACGAGCGGGGGGGCCGAGGGGACAGATACGCAGTATTTT. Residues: CASSLTSGGAEGTDTQYF. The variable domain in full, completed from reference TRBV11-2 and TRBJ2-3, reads EAGVAQSPRYKIIEKRQSVAFWCNPISGHATLYWYQQILGQGPKLLIQFQNNGVVDDSQLPKDRFSAERLKGVDSTLKIQPAKLEDSAVYLCASSLTSGGAEGTDTQYFGPGTRLTVL.

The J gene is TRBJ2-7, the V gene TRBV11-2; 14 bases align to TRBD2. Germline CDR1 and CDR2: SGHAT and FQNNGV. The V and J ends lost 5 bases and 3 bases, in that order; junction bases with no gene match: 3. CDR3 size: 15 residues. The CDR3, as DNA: TGTGCCAGCAGCCCCGGACTAGCGGGGGGCTACGAGCAGTACGTC. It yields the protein CASSPGLAGGYEQYV.

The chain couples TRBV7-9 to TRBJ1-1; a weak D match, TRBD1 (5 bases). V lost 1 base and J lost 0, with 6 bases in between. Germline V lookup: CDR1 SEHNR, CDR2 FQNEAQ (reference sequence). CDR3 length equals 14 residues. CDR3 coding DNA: TGTGCCAGCAGCTTAGGACAGATGAACACTGAAGCTTTCTTT. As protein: CASSLGQMNTEAFF.

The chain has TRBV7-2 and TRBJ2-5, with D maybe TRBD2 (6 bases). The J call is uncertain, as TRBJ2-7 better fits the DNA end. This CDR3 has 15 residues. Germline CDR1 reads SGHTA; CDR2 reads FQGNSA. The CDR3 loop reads CASSLDGGTFYEQYF. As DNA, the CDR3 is TGTGCCAGCAGCTTAGACGGGGGAACCTTTTACGAGCAGTACTTC.

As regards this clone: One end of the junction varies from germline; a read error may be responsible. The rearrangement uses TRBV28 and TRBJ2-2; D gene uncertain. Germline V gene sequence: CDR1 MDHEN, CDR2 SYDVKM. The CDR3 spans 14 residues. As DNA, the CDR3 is TGTGCCAGCAGACTCCTCGCGAACGCCGGGGAGCTGTTTTTT. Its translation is CASRLLANAGELFF. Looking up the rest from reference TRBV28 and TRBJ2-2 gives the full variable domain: DVKVTQSSRYLVKRTGEKVFLECVQDMDHENMFWYRQDPGLGLRLIYFSYDVKMKEKGDIPEGYSVSREKKERFSLILESASTNQTSMYLCASRLLANAGELFFGEGSRLTVL.

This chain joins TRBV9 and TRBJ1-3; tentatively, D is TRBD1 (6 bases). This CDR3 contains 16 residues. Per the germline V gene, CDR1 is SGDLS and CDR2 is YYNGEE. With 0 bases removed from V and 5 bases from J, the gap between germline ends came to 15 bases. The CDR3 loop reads CASSVALGALRNTIYF. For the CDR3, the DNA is TGTGCCAGCAGCGTAGCTTTGGGGGCTCTACGAAACACCATATATTTT.

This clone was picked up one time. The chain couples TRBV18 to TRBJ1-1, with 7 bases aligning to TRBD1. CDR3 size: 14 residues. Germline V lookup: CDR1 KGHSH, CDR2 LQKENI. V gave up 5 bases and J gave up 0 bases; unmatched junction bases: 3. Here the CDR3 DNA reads TGTGCCAGCTCATCGGGACAGTTGAACACTGAAGCTTTCTTT. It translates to CASSSGQLNTEAFF.